This T cell receptor (beta chain) was documented in a study of blood T cell repertoires in COVID-19 (dated by TCRdb to 2020 to 2021). Regarding the complete study: Collaborator samples came from the United States, Italy and Spain and covered acute and convalescent phases of COVID-19. The sample metadata nearly always contained a de-identified subject ID, COVID-19 status, age in years and sex. The samples were drawn from the first 160 participants of the ongoing ImmuneRACE study and from over 950 subjects provided by 6 global collaborators. The repertoires were made available in a free public database intended to serve as a resource for research on the immune response to SARS-CoV-2. The prospective study material was composed of cDNA or gDNA derived from T cells, B-cell-depleted T cells, or PBMCs. Where available, HLA class I and class II types were obtained from metadata supplied by the sample provider rather than from assay-based typing. Deeply sampled blood TCRbeta repertoires from subjects exposed to, actively infected with, or recovered from COVID-19 were included in the dataset. The paper as a whole reports these results and caveats: The quantity of clinical and demographic metadata differed by source and by participant and was supplied without curation.

The immunoSEQ Assay, a bias-controlled multiplex PCR, was used to amplify TCRbeta CDR3 regions from genomic DNA. From the authors' description of their analysis: Within the assay, amplification of reference gene primers was used to estimate how many nucleated cells each sample contained. To quantify the absolute abundance of each unique TCRbeta CDR3 rearrangement, sequence reads were collapsed and filtered. For each sample, productive Simpson clonality was calculated as the square root of Simpson's diversity index across productive rearrangements. TCRdb obtained this table from immuneACCESS and retained in-frame rearrangements with V and J assigned. These tables miss some clones; where compared with another copy, unresolved V genes account for less than half of the shortfall, and the remainder is unexplained. V, J and clone size were drawn from that table, and D and trimming were deduced from the DNA. The sample table contains around 240,000 clones; only one count was recorded for around 88% of them. Of the sample, approximately 3% is held by the ten largest clones.

This clone was detected only a few times. Its antigen is currently not known. Per-base quality was not reported, and no clone a single base away is much larger than it. Samples from volunteer blood donors who had recovered from COVID-19 were contributed by a second Seattle source. Whole blood was collected in K2EDTA tubes by collaborating institutions according to the institutions' own protocols. For TCRbeta analysis, collaborator samples were shipped as frozen whole blood, as isolated PBMCs, or as DNA extracted from either sample type. This receptor was obtained from a woman aged 25 to 45 who had recovered from COVID-19. Sequenced sample: peripheral blood.

CDR3 region: CASSYSGSGNTIYF. The DNA reads as follows: TGTGCCAGCAGTTACTCCGGTTCTGGAAACACCATATATTTT. This chain is built from TRBV6-2 or TRBV6-3 and TRBJ1-3, with the D segment identity uncertain. The CDR3 spans 14 residues, from the cysteine through the phenylalanine. Only the CDR3 region is kept as DNA, spanning 42 bases read in frame from base 1. V is cut by 0 bases and J by 1 base, and the space between the germline ends is 4 bases. The germline V gene specifies MNHEY as CDR1 and SVGEGT as CDR2.